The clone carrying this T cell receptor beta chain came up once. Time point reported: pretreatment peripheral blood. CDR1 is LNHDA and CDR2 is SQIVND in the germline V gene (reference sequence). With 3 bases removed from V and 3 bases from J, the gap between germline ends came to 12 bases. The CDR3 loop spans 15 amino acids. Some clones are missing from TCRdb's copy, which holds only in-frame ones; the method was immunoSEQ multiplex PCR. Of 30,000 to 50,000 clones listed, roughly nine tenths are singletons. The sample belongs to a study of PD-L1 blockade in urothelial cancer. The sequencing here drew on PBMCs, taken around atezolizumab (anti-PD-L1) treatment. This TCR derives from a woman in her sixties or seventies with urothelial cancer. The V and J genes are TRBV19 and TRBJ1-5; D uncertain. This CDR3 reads CASSIERRSNQPQHF. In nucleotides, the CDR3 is TGTGCCAGTAGTATTGAAAGGAGATCCAATCAGCCCCAGCATTTT.